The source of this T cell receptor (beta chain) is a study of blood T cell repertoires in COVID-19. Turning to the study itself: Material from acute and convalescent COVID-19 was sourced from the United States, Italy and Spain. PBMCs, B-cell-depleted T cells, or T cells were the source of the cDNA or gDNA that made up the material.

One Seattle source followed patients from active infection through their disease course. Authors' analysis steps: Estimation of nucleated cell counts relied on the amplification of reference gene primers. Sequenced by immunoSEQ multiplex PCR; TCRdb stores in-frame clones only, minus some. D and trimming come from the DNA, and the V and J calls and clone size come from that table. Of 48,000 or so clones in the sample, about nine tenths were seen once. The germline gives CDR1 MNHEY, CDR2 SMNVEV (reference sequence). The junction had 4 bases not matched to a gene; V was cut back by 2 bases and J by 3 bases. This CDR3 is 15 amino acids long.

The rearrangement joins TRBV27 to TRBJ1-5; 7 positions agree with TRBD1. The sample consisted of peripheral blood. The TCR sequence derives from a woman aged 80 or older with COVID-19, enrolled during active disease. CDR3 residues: CASSLLGQINQPQHF. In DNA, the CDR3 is TGTGCCAGCAGTTTACTGGGACAGATCAATCAGCCCCAGCATTTT.